This TCR beta chain was sequenced during a study of shared clonotypes between healthy human individuals. Study as a whole: There were three CD4 naive, three CD4 memory, two CD8 naive and one CD8 memory plates per donor.

Note on this clone: Its antigen is not known.

Study-level points and caveats: Naive subsets typically showed greater estimated richness than memory subsets.

Libraries were prepared by immunoSEQ multiplex PCR; TCRdb keeps only in-frame clonotypes and omits some of them. The sample holds 2 million to 2.5 million clones, less than 95% seen once. After removal of 0 bases from V and 7 bases from J, the junction contained 3 bases not matched to a gene. CDR3 length equals 14 residues. CDR1 and CDR2 (germline): SGHRS, YFSETQ. This receptor was obtained from a man between 18 and 35 years old in good health. Some clones in this sample may be carry-over from other donors' samples. The genes are TRBV5-1 and TRBJ2-5, with 10 bases aligning to TRBD2. The source material was naive CD4+ T cells from PBMCs. Subset here: CD45RA+ positively selected. The CDR3 sequence is CASSLDSGGVTQYF. The DNA for the CDR3 is TGCGCCAGCAGCTTGGACAGCGGGGGGGTGACCCAGTACTTC. Full variable domain (missing parts from reference TRBV5-1 and TRBJ2-5): KAGVTQTPRYLIKTRGQQVTLSCSPISGHRSVSWYQQTPGQGLQFLFEYFSETQRNKGNFPGRFSGRQFSNSRSEMNVSTLELGDSALYLCASSLDSGGVTQYFGPGTRLLVL.